The 7 T cell receptor beta chains presented below share a single source sample, sequenced in a study of T-cell reconstitution after alpha-beta-depleted transplantation in children. Unique molecular identifiers featured in how the TCRbeta library was prepared. TCRdb called the PCR reads again in MiXCR, with one record for every CDR3 protein. The sample has around 450,000 distinct CDR3 sequences, under 12% seen once. The sample was PBMCs, taken before TCRalphabeta/CD19-depleted stem cell transplant. Source of these receptors: a child aged 2 to 15 with inherited bone marrow failure, due to receive a stem cell transplant.

Only a few counts were recorded for this clonotype. V and J are TRBV2 and TRBJ2-1; 7 bases agree with TRBD1. Per the germline V gene, CDR1 is SNHLY and CDR2 is FYNNEI. CDR3 length: 15 amino acids. Trimming removed 3 bases from V and 6 bases from J; junction bases left unmatched: 8. The CDR3 nucleotides read TGTGCCAGCAGTGAGGTTTGGACAGGCGGCAATGAGCAGTTCTTC. It translates to CASSEVWTGGNEQFF.

There are many counts of this clonotype. The chain is built from TRBV27 and TRBJ2-3; D might be TRBD2 (6 bases). The V gene's germline CDR1 is MNHEY and CDR2 SMNVEV (reference sequence). V lost 11 bases and J 6 bases, leaving 18 bases between the germline ends. This CDR3 has 13 residues. The CDR3 sequence: CAACPPGEDTQYF. In DNA, the CDR3 is TGTGCCGCGTGCCCTCCGGGGGAGGATACGCAGTATTTT.

At least ten counts were recorded for this clonotype. This chain links TRBV12-3 or TRBV12-4 with TRBJ1-5; D gene ambiguous. Trimming shortened V by 6 bases and J by 0 bases, and 6 bases separated the two germline ends. The length of the CDR3 is 13 residues. The CDR3, as DNA: TGTGCCAGCAGCTCCCTTAGCAATCAGCCCCAGCATTTT. It yields the protein CASSSLSNQPQHF.

A few counts support this clonotype. The rearrangement joins TRBV6-2 or TRBV6-3 to TRBJ2-7; D gene uncertain. CDR3 length: 12 residues. Germline V gene data show CDR1 as MNHEY and CDR2 as SVGEGT. Trimming removed 6 bases at V and 5 bases at J, with 11 bases between. The CDR3 nucleotides read TGTGCCAGCAGCCTGGTGGAAAACGAGCAGTACTTC. Its protein is CASSLVENEQYF.

Many counts were recorded for this clonotype. CDR3 region: CASSRPGLAGRSYNEQFF. The CDR3 DNA reads as TGTGCCAGCAGTCGGCCGGGACTAGCGGGTCGCTCCTACAATGAGCAGTTCTTC. The genes are TRBV6-1 and TRBJ2-1; 12 nucleotides agree with TRBD2. Unmatched junction bases numbered 8, after V lost 5 bases and J lost 0 bases. The CDR3 loop spans 18 amino acids. Per the germline V gene, CDR1 is MNHNS and CDR2 is SASEGT.

This clonotype was observed many times. The rearrangement uses TRBV27 and TRBJ2-1, with 8 bases fitting TRBD2. The CDR3 is made up of 17 amino acids. V gave up 2 bases and J gave up 5 bases; unmatched junction bases: 11. Germline V gene lookup returns CDR1 MNHEY and CDR2 SMNVEV (reference sequence). The CDR3 DNA reads TGTGCCAGCAGTTTACATTTAGGCGGGAGGAAAAACAATGAGCAGTTCTTC. This encodes CASSLHLGGRKNNEQFF.

This clonotype showed up just a few times. V and J are TRBV14 and TRBJ2-1; D gene uncertain. Trimming stripped 0 bases from V and 4 bases from J, with 7 bases between. CDR1 is SGHDN, CDR2 FVKESK, per germline. CDR3 length equals 14 residues. The CDR3 here is CASSQELLYNEQFF. DNA of the CDR3: TGTGCCAGCAGCCAAGAGCTTTTATACAATGAGCAGTTCTTC.